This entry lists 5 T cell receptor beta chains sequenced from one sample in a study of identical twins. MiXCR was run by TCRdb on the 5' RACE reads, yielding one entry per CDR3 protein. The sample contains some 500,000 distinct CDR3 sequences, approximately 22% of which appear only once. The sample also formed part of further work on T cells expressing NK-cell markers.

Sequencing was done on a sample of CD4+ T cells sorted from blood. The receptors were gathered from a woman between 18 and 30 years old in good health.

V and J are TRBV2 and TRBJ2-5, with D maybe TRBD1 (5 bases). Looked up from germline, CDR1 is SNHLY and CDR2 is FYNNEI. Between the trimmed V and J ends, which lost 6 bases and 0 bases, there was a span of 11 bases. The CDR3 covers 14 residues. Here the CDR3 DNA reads TGTGCCAGCAGCCAAGACAGAGACCAAGAGACCCAGTACTTC. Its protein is CASSQDRDQETQYF.

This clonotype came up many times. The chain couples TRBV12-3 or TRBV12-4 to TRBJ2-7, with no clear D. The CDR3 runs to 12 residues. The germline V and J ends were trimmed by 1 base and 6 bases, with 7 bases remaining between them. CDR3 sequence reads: CASSLEQSEQYF. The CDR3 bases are TGTGCCAGCAGTTTAGAACAAAGCGAGCAGTACTTC.

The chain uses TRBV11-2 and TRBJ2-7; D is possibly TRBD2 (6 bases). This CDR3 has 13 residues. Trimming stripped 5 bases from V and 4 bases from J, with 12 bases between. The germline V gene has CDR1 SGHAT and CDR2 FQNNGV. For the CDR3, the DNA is TGTGCCAGCAGCAACGGGGGTGTATACGAGCAGTACTTC. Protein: CASSNGGVYEQYF.

This chain's CDR3 is CASSLGGPTTNTEAFF. CDR3 nucleotides: TGTGCCAGCAGCTTAGGTGGACCAACTACGAACACTGAAGCTTTCTTT. The chain is built from TRBV11-2 and TRBJ1-1; the D is unclear. The V and J ends lost 1 base and 1 base respectively, with 13 bases between them. The CDR3 spans 16 residues. Per the germline V gene, CDR1 is SGHAT and CDR2 is FQNNGV. Together with reference TRBV11-2 and TRBJ1-1, the CDR3 gives the full variable domain: EAGVAQSPRYKIIEKRQSVAFWCNPISGHATLYWYQQILGQGPKLLIQFQNNGVVDDSQLPKDRFSAERLKGVDSTLKIQPAKLEDSAVYLCASSLGGPTTNTEAFFGQGTRLTVV.

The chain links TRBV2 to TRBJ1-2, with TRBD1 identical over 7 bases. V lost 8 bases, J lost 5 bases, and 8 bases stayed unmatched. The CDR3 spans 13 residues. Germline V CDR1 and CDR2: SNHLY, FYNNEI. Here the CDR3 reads CASERGQAYGYTF. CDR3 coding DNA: TGTGCCAGCGAAAGGGGGCAGGCTTATGGCTACACCTTC.